What follows are 17 T cell receptor beta chains derived from one specimen sequenced in a study of Graves' ophthalmopathy and Graves' hyperthyroidism. For repertoire sequencing, the TCR beta CDR3 regions were amplified from RNA transcripts. The authors performed first-round RT-PCR with HTBI primers and then a second-round multiplex PCR. Each CDR3 protein gets one entry after TCRdb re-called the multiplex PCR reads with MiXCR. The table includes 200,000 to 250,000 distinct CDR3 sequences, roughly 21% detected once. The source material was peripheral blood. The origin of the receptors is a woman between 45 and 60 years old with Graves' ophthalmopathy.

The CDR3 DNA is TGTGCCAGCAGTCAAAGGACAGGGCCGGATTACGAGCAGTACTTC. It translates to CASSQRTGPDYEQYF. V usage is TRBV6-1 and J usage is TRBJ2-7, with 8 nucleotides matching TRBD1. CDR3 size: 15 residues. The J segment lost 4 bases and the V segment lost 5 bases, leaving 10 bases of the junction unmatched. CDR1 and CDR2 from the germline V gene are MNHNS and SASEGT.

The V call is TRBV11-2, the J call TRBJ2-7; no firm D call. V was clipped by 5 bases and J by 6 bases, with 23 bases between them. This CDR3 region has 16 residues. The germline gives CDR1 SGHAT, CDR2 FQNNGV. CDR3 sequence: CASSAKRPEITIEQYF. Here the CDR3 DNA reads TGTGCCAGCAGCGCGAAACGGCCGGAAATTACTATCGAGCAGTACTTC.

The table lists this clonotype with many counts. This chain connects TRBV11-2 to TRBJ1-1; D possibly corresponds to TRBD1 (6 bases). V was trimmed by 1 base and J by 11 bases, leaving 11 bases between them. The germline V gene encodes CDR1 SGHAT and CDR2 FQNNGV. The CDR3 runs to 12 residues. The CDR3 sequence is CASSLAGGAAFF. In DNA form, the CDR3 reads TGTGCCAGCAGCTTAGCGGGGGGCGCGGCTTTCTTT.

This clonotype was recorded many times. V and J are TRBV12-3 or TRBV12-4 and TRBJ1-2, with D possibly TRBD1 on 5 matching bases. Between the trimmed V and J ends, which lost 4 bases and 8 bases, there was a span of 14 bases. The CDR3 covers 13 residues. DNA for the CDR3: TGTGCCAGCAGTTCTAAGAGGGGCGCGGGCTACACCTTC. Its translation: CASSSKRGAGYTF.

In this sample, this clonotype turned up many times. The V and J genes are TRBV20-1 and TRBJ2-7, with D perhaps matching TRBD1 or TRBD2 (5 bases each). The CDR3 loop spans 12 amino acids. Germline-derived CDR1 and CDR2 are DFQATT and SNEGSKA (reference sequence). Trimming stripped 3 bases from V and 7 bases from J, with 13 bases between. In DNA form, the CDR3 reads TGCAGTGCTAGCGCCCAGGGAGAAGAGCAGTACTTC. Its protein product is CSASAQGEEQYF.

This clonotype was picked up a small number of times. This sequence joins TRBV30 and TRBJ2-3, with TRBD1 identical over 7 bases. This CDR3 has 15 residues. V lost 5 bases to trimming and J lost 2 bases; unmatched junction nucleotides: 10. Germline lookup yields CDR1 GTSNPN and CDR2 SVGIG (reference sequence). The CDR3 spells CAWGINRGFTDTQYF. The CDR3 coding sequence is TGTGCCTGGGGAATCAACAGGGGCTTCACAGATACGCAGTATTTT.

The V call is TRBV25-1, the J call TRBJ2-5; 8 nucleotides agree with TRBD2. J gave up 5 bases and V 0 bases, and 5 bases lay outside the gene matches. The CDR3 is made up of 15 amino acids. From germline, CDR1 is MGHDK and CDR2 SYGVNS. The CDR3 DNA reads TGTGCCAGCAGTGAATATCCTAGCGGGTCGGAGACCCAGTACTTC. This codes for CASSEYPSGSETQYF.

This chain links TRBV20-1 with TRBJ2-7; D remains unclear. CDR3 size: 11 residues. Trimming pared 6 bases from V and 3 bases from J, leaving 9 bases between. Germline V gene sequence: CDR1 DFQATT, CDR2 SNEGSKA (reference sequence). The CDR3 nucleotides read TGCAGTGCAGACCAGGACTACGAGCAGTACTTC. Protein product: CSADQDYEQYF.

In this sample, this clonotype turned up many times. The chain is built from TRBV12-3 or TRBV12-4 and TRBJ2-5; 8 bases fit TRBD2. The CDR3 totals 12 residues. Trimming cost V 4 bases and J 13 bases; bases outside gene matches: 8. The CDR3 here is CASSSSGGPGYF. CDR3 DNA: TGTGCCAGCAGTTCCAGCGGGGGCCCGGGGTACTTC.

This clonotype was found many times. The chain is built from TRBV11-2 and TRBJ2-2, with D possibly TRBD2 on 6 matching bases. Germline CDR1 is SGHAT and CDR2 is FQNNGV. There are 15 residues in the CDR3. V lost 3 bases and J lost 0, with 8 bases in between. As DNA, the CDR3 is TGTGCCAGCAGCTTTTTAGCGGCGAACACCGGGGAGCTGTTTTTT. It codes for CASSFLAANTGELFF.

The chain recombines TRBV28 with TRBJ2-5; D might be TRBD1 (6 bases). CDR1 MDHEN and CDR2 SYDVKM come from the germline V gene. V gave up 5 bases and J gave up 2 bases, with 15 bases separating them. CDR3 length: 15 residues. DNA of the CDR3: TGTGCCAGCAGTGGGGTAGGGGGTTCGCAAGAGACCCAGTACTTC. Protein: CASSGVGGSQETQYF.

In its sample, this clonotype was seen many times. The chain combines TRBV10-3 with TRBJ1-2; a possible D gene is TRBD1 (5 bases). This CDR3 is 11 amino acids long. Germline loops: CDR1 ENHRY, CDR2 SYGVKD. Trimming took 11 bases from V and 8 from J, leaving 15 bases between them. CDR3 residues: CAEEGPGGYTF. DNA of the CDR3: TGTGCCGAGGAGGGGCCGGGGGGCTACACCTTC.

This clonotype was recorded many times. The CDR3: CASKISGSTDTQYF. CDR3 DNA sequence: TGTGCCAGCAAGATTAGCGGGAGCACAGATACGCAGTATTTT. The chain recombines TRBV6-5 with TRBJ2-3, with 7 bases matching TRBD2. The CDR3 runs to 14 residues. Losses at the gene ends were 7 bases for V and 0 bases for J; bases not matched to a gene: 4. Germline V gene lookup returns CDR1 MNHEY and CDR2 SVGAGI.

This clonotype has at least ten counts. This sequence joins TRBV27 and TRBJ2-4, with 12 positions matching TRBD2. The ends lost 3 bases at V and 7 bases at J; junction bases unmatched: 10. Germline-derived CDR1 and CDR2 are MNHEY and SMNVEV (reference sequence). The CDR3 loop spans 17 amino acids. CDR3 residues: CASSFRLAGGLGNIQYF. CDR3 nucleotide sequence: TGTGCCAGCAGTTTCAGGCTAGCGGGAGGGCTGGGGAACATTCAGTACTTC.

There are a few counts of this clonotype. The rearrangement links TRBV28 to TRBJ1-5, with TRBD1 matching over 8 bases. Germline V lookup: CDR1 MDHEN, CDR2 SYDVKM. This CDR3 spans 14 amino acids. Trimming removed 7 bases from V and 5 bases from J; junction bases left unmatched: 7. The CDR3 DNA follows: TGTGCCAGCACTCGGACAGGGTTGTATCAGCCCCAGCATTTT. Amino acids: CASTRTGLYQPQHF.

With respect to this clonotype: The junction departs from germline at one end; a sequencing error may be responsible. The V gene is TRBV30, the J gene TRBJ2-7, with D perhaps being TRBD1 or TRBD2 (5 bases each). Germline assignment: CDR1 GTSNPN and CDR2 SVGIG (reference sequence). CDR3 length: 11 amino acids. The CDR3 DNA follows: TGTGCCTGGAGTGACCGGGACCGCCGCCTTTTC. It translates to CAWSDRDRRLF. Looking up the rest from reference TRBV30 and TRBJ2-7 gives the full variable domain: SQTIHQWPATLVQPVGSPLSLECTVEGTSNPNLYWYRQAAGRGLQLLFYSVGIGQISSEVPQNLSASRPQDRQFILSSKKLLLSDSGFYLCAWSDRDRRLFGPGTRLTVT.

The chain uses TRBV24-1 and TRBJ1-1; 9 bases map to TRBD1. Trimming took 1 base from V and 11 from J; bases not matched to a gene: 16. This CDR3 is built from 17 residues. Per germline, CDR1 KGHDR and CDR2 SFDVKD. CDR3 DNA sequence: TGTGCCACCAGTGATTTCCGGGACAGGGTCCCCTCAACGGCGGCTTTCTTT. It codes for CATSDFRDRVPSTAAFF.